These 27 T cell receptor beta chains were sequenced from one sample in a study of T cell responses to AZD1222 COVID-19 vaccine. Using immunoSEQ multiplex PCR, the repertoire was profiled, and TCRdb retains in-frame clones only, with some absent. The table lists roughly 160,000 clones, about 91% of them singletons, with approximately 1.3% in the top ten. Here the sequenced sample was peripheral blood, taken 28 days after the second AZD1222 dose. All receptors come from an adult who received the AZD1222 COVID-19 vaccine.

The chain uses TRBV7-6 and TRBJ2-1; 11 nucleotides agree with TRBD2. Germline V gives CDR1 SGHVS, CDR2 FNYEAQ. With 5 bases clipped from V and 0 bases from J, the junction kept 15 bases outside the gene matches. This CDR3 is built from 20 residues. CDR3 residues: CASSITGPTSGMFSYNEQFF. CDR3 bases: TGTGCCAGCAGCATTACAGGGCCGACTAGCGGGATGTTCTCCTACAATGAGCAGTTCTTC.

The genes are TRBV6-2 or TRBV6-3 and TRBJ2-7, with D possibly TRBD2 on 5 matching bases. The germline V gene has CDR1 MNHEY and CDR2 SVGEGT. The CDR3 has 16 amino acids. V lost 2 bases and J lost 0, with 14 bases in between. The CDR3 region is CASSYAGVGNSYEQYF. CDR3 nucleotides: TGTGCCAGCAGTTACGCGGGCGTGGGAAACTCCTACGAGCAGTACTTC.

The chain employs TRBV7-9 and TRBJ1-5; tentatively, D is TRBD1 (5 bases). This CDR3 has 16 residues. CDR1 SEHNR and CDR2 FQNEAQ come from the germline V gene (reference sequence). Trimming stripped 5 bases from V and 0 bases from J, with 14 bases between. The CDR3 here is CASSRYTTASNQPQHF. The CDR3 nucleotides are TGTGCCAGCAGCCGGTATACGACAGCTAGCAATCAGCCCCAGCATTTT.

The chain joins TRBV27 to TRBJ1-5; 8 positions match TRBD1. Germline CDR1 and CDR2: MNHEY and SMNVEV (reference sequence). Germline trimming cut 6 bases from V and 4 bases from J; bases unmatched to any gene: 2. This CDR3 is built from 13 residues. CDR3 loop: CASRRQGNQPQHF. The CDR3 DNA is TGTGCCAGCAGGCGACAGGGGAATCAGCCCCAGCATTTT.

The rearrangement links TRBV6-6 to TRBJ1-1; D is perhaps TRBD1 (5 bases). V shed 0 bases and J shed 4 bases, with 15 bases lying between them. The CDR3 spans 16 residues. Germline-derived CDR1 and CDR2 are MNHNY and SVGAGI (reference sequence). This chain's CDR3 is CASSYSSGGVGTEAFF. As DNA, the CDR3 is TGTGCCAGCAGTTACTCGAGTGGGGGAGTAGGCACTGAAGCTTTCTTT.

The chain has TRBV6-1 and TRBJ2-1, with TRBD2 matching over 7 bases. CDR1 and CDR2 from the germline V gene are MNHNS and SASEGT. This CDR3 is 16 amino acids long. J lost 3 bases, V lost 3 bases, and 8 bases had no gene match. For the CDR3, the DNA is TGTGCCAGCAGTGATGGAGGCGGGAGCAACTACAATGAGCAGTTCTTC. It encodes CASSDGGGSNYNEQFF.

The chain recombines TRBV5-1 with TRBJ2-7; D tentatively fits TRBD1 or TRBD2 (5 bases each). This CDR3 region has 17 residues. The germline CDR1 and CDR2 sequences are SGHRS and YFSETQ. Trimming left V 0 bases short and J 4 bases short, with 20 bases between. The CDR3 DNA sequence: TGCGCCAGCAGCTTGGGTGGGCCCGGGACCGTTATATACGAGCAGTACTTC. It codes for CASSLGGPGTVIYEQYF.

The CDR3: CASSQEEGVGNSPLHF. CDR3 bases: TGCGCCAGCAGCCAAGAGGAGGGAGTGGGAAATTCACCCCTCCACTTT. The J gene is TRBJ1-6, the V gene TRBV4-1; D gene ambiguous. In germline, CDR1 is MGHRA, CDR2 YSYEKL. V was shortened by 0 bases and J by 7 bases, with 13 bases between the two germline ends. CDR3 size: 16 residues.

This clone has just one count. The genes are TRBV7-2 and TRBJ1-2; D uncertain. The CDR3 is 13 residues long. Trimming took 1 base from V and 4 from J, leaving 7 bases between them. Germline CDR1 reads SGHTA; CDR2 reads FQGNSA. CDR3: CASSLVGVYGYTF. The CDR3 bases are TGTGCCAGCAGCTTAGTCGGGGTCTATGGCTACACCTTC.

V gene TRBV30 combines with J gene TRBJ1-2; 7 bases line up with TRBD1. Germline V lookup: CDR1 GTSNPN, CDR2 SVGIG (reference sequence). CDR3 length: 15 amino acids. The trim removed 5 bases at V and 7 bases at J, leaving 16 bases unmatched. The CDR3 DNA reads TGTGCCTGGCATGCCCAGGGAATGTACAGGGGTGGCTACACCTTC. Amino acids: CAWHAQGMYRGGYTF.

Note on this clone: The CDR3 does not end in the conserved phenylalanine or tryptophan, so this is likely a read error. The DNA is omitted, as the CDR3 cannot be located on it reliably, and the CDR3 follows TCRdb's listing. The J gene is TRBJ1-5, the V gene TRBV2. The CDR3 length is 11 residues, termini included. Per germline, CDR1 SNHLY and CDR2 FYNNEI. The CDR3 loop reads CASRTGRWEWV.

The chain has TRBV20-1 and TRBJ2-7; no clear D gene. CDR1 DFQATT and CDR2 SNEGSKA come from the germline V gene (reference sequence). There are 11 residues in the CDR3. V was pared by 4 bases and J by 6 bases, with 10 bases between. The CDR3 loop is CSAKLVSEQYF. The CDR3 region has the DNA TGCAGTGCTAAGCTAGTTTCCGAGCAGTACTTC.

The rearrangement uses TRBV24-1 and TRBJ1-5; tentative D call: TRBD1 (5 bases). This CDR3 is built from 14 residues. CDR1 and CDR2 from the germline V gene are KGHDR and SFDVKD. With 6 bases removed from V and 4 bases from J, the gap between germline ends came to 12 bases. CDR3 residues: CATSSGATNQPQHF. The CDR3, as DNA: TGTGCCACCAGTAGTGGGGCGACGAATCAGCCCCAGCATTTT.

J is TRBJ1-1 and V is TRBV19; a weak D match, TRBD1 (5 bases). The CDR3 has 13 residues. V was shortened by 7 bases and J by 2 bases, with 11 bases between the two germline ends. The germline V gene encodes CDR1 LNHDA and CDR2 SQIVND (reference sequence). The CDR3 protein is CASNGAANTEAFF. For the CDR3, the DNA is TGTGCCAGTAACGGGGCGGCTAACACTGAAGCTTTCTTT.

This rearrangement joins TRBV12-5 to TRBJ2-2; D uncertain. Trimming pared 2 bases from V and 7 bases from J, leaving 11 bases between. This CDR3 spans 14 amino acids. The germline gives CDR1 LGHNT, CDR2 FRNRAP. DNA for the CDR3: TGTGCTAGTGGTTTGAATTATCTCCGCGGGGAGCTGTTTTTT. This codes for CASGLNYLRGELFF.

The rearrangement links TRBV15 to TRBJ2-1; 10 positions match TRBD1. The germline CDR1 and CDR2 sequences are LNHNV and YYDKDF (reference sequence). The CDR3 spans 15 residues. V lost 5 bases and J lost 4; bases outside the gene matches: 5. CDR3 region: CATSSRDRGYNEQFF. CDR3 bases: TGTGCCACCAGCTCACGGGACAGGGGTTACAATGAGCAGTTCTTC.

The V call is TRBV19, the J call TRBJ2-1, with 9 bases lining up with TRBD2. Looked up from germline, CDR1 is LNHDA and CDR2 is SQIVND (reference sequence). After removal of 5 bases from V and 2 bases from J, the junction contained 4 bases not matched to a gene. The CDR3 consists of 15 residues. Here the CDR3 reads CASSLSGGPYNEQFF. The DNA of the CDR3 is TGTGCCAGTAGTCTAAGCGGGGGGCCCTACAATGAGCAGTTCTTC. The full variable domain, its missing parts supplied by reference TRBV19 and TRBJ2-1, is DGGITQSPKYLFRKEGQNVTLSCEQNLNHDAMYWYRQDPGQGLRLIYYSQIVNDFQKGDIAEGYSVSREKKESFPLTVTSAQKNPTAFYLCASSLSGGPYNEQFFGPGTRLTVL.

This clone was picked up one time. This chain uses TRBV7-9 with TRBJ2-7; TRBD2 might be the D (5 bases). Germline CDR1 and CDR2: SEHNR and FQNEAQ (reference sequence). CDR3 length equals 16 residues. Trimming stripped 5 bases from V and 0 bases from J, with 17 bases between. The CDR3 DNA sequence: TGTGCCAGCAGCCCACCGGACCCAACTAGCTCCTACGAGCAGTACTTC. It translates to CASSPPDPTSSYEQYF.

The chain joins TRBV7-8 to TRBJ2-3; 10 bases agree with TRBD2. With V trimmed by 5 bases and J by 8 bases, 19 bases remained unmatched. There are 18 residues in the CDR3. Germline CDR1 SGHVS, CDR2 FQNEAQ. The CDR3 spells CASSRGGSQRGGAGTQYF. In DNA form, the CDR3 reads TGTGCCAGCAGCCGAGGAGGGTCGCAGCGGGGGGGTGCGGGTACGCAGTATTTT.

The chain uses TRBV6-5 and TRBJ1-5; 11 nucleotides match TRBD1. Germline V gene data show CDR1 as MNHEY and CDR2 as SVGAGI. The CDR3 length is 15 residues. Unmatched junction bases numbered 6, after V lost 6 bases and J lost 5 bases. DNA for the CDR3: TGTGCCAGCAGCCCAGGACAGGGGGCCTATCAGCCCCAGCATTTT. Amino acid sequence: CASSPGQGAYQPQHF.

J is TRBJ1-1 and V is TRBV6-5, with D possibly matching TRBD1 (6 bases). This CDR3 spans 15 amino acids. V was pared by 6 bases and J by 10 bases, with 24 bases between. Germline CDR1 reads MNHEY; CDR2 reads SVGAGI. Here the CDR3 DNA reads TGTGCCAGCAGCCACCTTACCCAGACAGGTCCGGGAGCTTTCTTT. This codes for CASSHLTQTGPGAFF.

V is TRBV14 and J is TRBJ2-6; D is unresolved. CDR1 is SGHDN, CDR2 FVKESK, per germline. The CDR3 length is 17 residues. Trimming took 3 bases from V and 0 from J, leaving 12 bases between them. CDR3 in amino acids: CASSQIPGFSGANVLTF. CDR3 bases: TGTGCCAGCAGCCAGATTCCAGGCTTCTCTGGGGCCAACGTCCTGACTTTC.

The J gene is TRBJ1-1, the V gene TRBV5-6; D remains unclear. CDR3 size: 13 residues. The V gene's germline CDR1 is SGHDT and CDR2 YYEEEE. V lost 4 bases and J lost 4, with 11 bases in between. CDR3 DNA sequence: TGTGCCAGCAGCGCCAACCCGAGCACTGAAGCTTTCTTT. This translates into CASSANPSTEAFF.

The genes are TRBV6-5 and TRBJ1-3; tentatively, D is TRBD1 (5 bases). Germline lookup yields CDR1 MNHEY and CDR2 SVGAGI. V was cut by 6 bases and J by 4 bases, with 16 bases left in between. This CDR3 has 15 residues. DNA of the CDR3: TGTGCCAGCAGCGACCCCGGACATAAGGGAAACACCATATATTTT. Translated, it gives CASSDPGHKGNTIYF.

This chain connects TRBV13 to TRBJ1-1; D perhaps matches TRBD1 (5 bases). The CDR3 is 14 residues long. Between the trimmed V and J ends, which lost 5 bases and 5 bases, there was a span of 15 bases. In germline, CDR1 is PRHDT, CDR2 FYEKMQ (reference sequence). The CDR3 coding sequence is TGTGCCAGCAGCGCCCCACGGGGGTCGACTGAAGCTTTCTTT. This sequence encodes CASSAPRGSTEAFF.

This clone was counted once. The DNA of the CDR3 is TGTGCCAGCTCACCACGGAATAGACAGGGTTGGTCTAATGAAAAACTGTTTTTT. It is translated as CASSPRNRQGWSNEKLFF. The gene calls are TRBV18 and TRBJ1-4; the match to TRBD1 covers 7 bases. V trimming: 1 base; J trimming: 3 bases; junction bases outside the gene matches: 11. Germline V gene data show CDR1 as KGHSH and CDR2 as LQKENI. This CDR3 is built from 18 residues.

The V gene is TRBV2, the J gene TRBJ2-7; tentatively, D is TRBD2 (6 bases). The V gene's germline CDR1 is SNHLY and CDR2 FYNNEI. The CDR3 consists of 13 residues. The DNA for the CDR3 is TGTGTCCTAACGGGCGGGGTTTCGGGCGAGCAGTACTTC. This sequence encodes CVLTGGVSGEQYF.